This entry describes one T cell receptor (beta chain). The antigen it recognizes is unknown. Base qualities are missing; no much larger clone stands one base away. These data come from a study of blood T cell repertoires in COVID-19 (dated by TCRdb to the early 2020s). With respect to the entire study: Collaborator samples came from the United States, Italy and Spain and covered acute and convalescent phases of COVID-19. The prospective study material was composed of cDNA or gDNA derived from T cells, B-cell-depleted T cells, or PBMCs. Subjects who had been exposed to COVID-19, were actively infected with it, or had recovered from it provided the deeply sampled blood TCRbeta repertoires that made up the dataset. The repertoires were released in a freely available public database intended as a resource for research on the immune response to SARS-CoV-2. The samples were drawn from two sources: the first 160 participants of the ongoing ImmuneRACE study, and about 1,300 subjects contributed by 6 global collaborators. Sample metadata almost always included a de-identified subject ID, COVID-19 status, age in years and sex. HLA class I and class II types, where available, came from metadata supplied by the sample provider rather than from assay-based typing.

CDR1 and CDR2 are read off the germline V gene (reference sequence) as MNHEY and SMNVEV. V sheds 4 bases and J sheds 7 bases, leaving 11 bases between their ends. The CDR3 goes from the cysteine to the phenylalanine over 14 residues. Here the CDR3 DNA is all that survives: 42 bases in frame from base 1. TCRbeta CDR3 regions were amplified from genomic DNA by means of the immunoSEQ Assay, a bias-controlled multiplex PCR. Concerning the study's data processing: The number of nucleated cells in each sample was estimated by amplification of reference gene primers within the assay. To quantify the absolute abundance of each unique TCRbeta CDR3 rearrangement, sequence reads were collapsed and filtered. Productive Simpson clonality was computed per sample as the square root of Simpson's diversity index over productive rearrangements. TCRdb carries this immuneACCESS record with in-frame sequences only. Its versions omit some clonotypes, under half of them owing to an unresolved V gene in the studies checked, with the rest unexplained. The V and J calls and clone size were taken over from that table, and D and trimming were inferred from the DNA. The sample table lists about 110,000 clones, about three quarters of them with a count of one. Of the sample, about 4.5% is held by the ten largest clones.

Each collaborating institution followed its own protocols to collect whole blood in K2EDTA tubes. For TCRbeta analysis, collaborators shipped samples in one of three forms: frozen whole blood, isolated PBMCs, or DNA extracted from either of those sample types. Results and caveats for the whole study, not just this receptor: The amount of clinical and demographic metadata varied by source and participant and was provided uncurated.

This TCR derives from a man aged 65 to 85 with acute or convalescent COVID-19. In this chain, TRBV27 is recombined with TRBJ1-6; the D gene identity is not certain. The sequenced material came from peripheral blood. The DNA is TGTGCCAGCAGTTGGATGGTGGAGAATTCACCCCTCCACTTT. The translation is CASSWMVENSPLHF.